A single sample gave rise to the 27 T cell receptor beta chains below, sequenced in a study of T-cell reconstitution after alpha-beta-depleted transplantation in children. The TCRbeta library was prepared with unique molecular identifiers. TCRdb fed the PCR reads into MiXCR, producing one record per CDR3 protein. The table has 800,000 to 1,000,000 distinct CDR3 sequences, under 30% seen once. The sample here was PBMCs, mostly from graft donor cells, taken 360 days after TCRalphabeta/CD19-depleted stem cell transplant. Receptors originate from a boy younger than two who had a stem cell transplant for SCID, so the T cells may come from the graft donor.

The chain carries TRBV2 and TRBJ2-7, with TRBD2 matching 9 bases. There are 14 residues in the CDR3. The germline gives CDR1 SNHLY, CDR2 FYNNEI. The V gene end was trimmed by 8 bases and the J gene end by 3 bases; junction bases not matched to a gene: 8. CDR3 region: CASGRLAEIYEQYF. The CDR3 bases are TGTGCCAGCGGCCGACTAGCGGAGATCTACGAGCAGTACTTC.

The chain is built from TRBV4-2 and TRBJ2-7; D is unclear. The CDR3 totals 16 residues. V lost 4 bases, J lost 0 bases, and 16 bases lay in between. Per germline, CDR1 LGHNA and CDR2 YNFKEQ. The CDR3 sequence is CASSREPTVFSYEQYF. The CDR3 DNA reads as TGTGCCAGCAGCCGAGAGCCAACAGTGTTCTCCTACGAGCAGTACTTC.

This clonotype was picked up a small number of times. This rearrangement joins TRBV29-1 to TRBJ2-1; TRBD1 matches 10 bases. The CDR3 extends over 15 amino acids. Looked up from germline, CDR1 is SQVTM and CDR2 is ANQGSEA. With 7 bases clipped from V and 2 bases from J, the junction kept 8 bases outside the gene matches. DNA for the CDR3: TGCAGCGCCCCCCCGACAGGGGGCCCCTACAATGAGCAGTTCTTC. Protein: CSAPPTGGPYNEQFF.

This clonotype appeared a few times. The chain is built from TRBV28 and TRBJ1-4; D is unresolved. With 2 bases removed from V and 7 bases from J, the gap between germline ends came to 11 bases. This CDR3 spans 14 amino acids. CDR1 is MDHEN and CDR2 is SYDVKM in the germline V gene. The DNA for the CDR3 is TGTGCCAGCAGTTTAAGCCATCCCTCTGAAAAACTGTTTTTT. Its translation: CASSLSHPSEKLFF.

This chain uses TRBV5-5 with TRBJ2-5, with D perhaps matching TRBD1 (5 bases). This CDR3 has 16 amino acids. Germline CDR1 is SGHKS and CDR2 is YYEKEE (reference sequence). V lost 0 bases to trimming and J lost 1 base, with 13 bases between them. The CDR3 coding sequence is TGTGCCAGCAGCTTGGGTGGTAAAGGGGCCCAAGAGACCCAGTACTTC. Translation: CASSLGGKGAQETQYF.

The chain combines TRBV12-3 or TRBV12-4 with TRBJ2-1, with D unclear. The CDR3 has 12 residues. Trimming left V 6 bases short and J 5 bases short, with 8 bases between. The CDR3 sequence is CASRASDNEQFF. The CDR3 region has the DNA TGTGCCAGCAGGGCCAGTGACAATGAGCAGTTCTTC.

The chain couples TRBV12-3 or TRBV12-4 to TRBJ2-3; 7 nucleotides align to TRBD1. This CDR3 region has 16 residues. J was trimmed by 1 base and V by 4 bases; bases with no gene match: 8. For the CDR3, the DNA is TGTGCCAGCAGTTCTCCTGACAGGGAAGGCACAGATACGCAGTATTTT. It encodes CASSSPDREGTDTQYF.

This rearrangement joins TRBV12-3 or TRBV12-4 to TRBJ2-3; possible D gene TRBD1, 6 bases. The CDR3 is made up of 13 amino acids. V was cut by 11 bases and J by 6 bases, with 18 bases left in between. CDR3 sequence reads: CALTGPTSDTQYF. The DNA of the CDR3 is TGTGCCCTTACAGGGCCAACCTCTGATACGCAGTATTTT.

The rearrangement links TRBV12-3 or TRBV12-4 to TRBJ2-1; 7 bases line up with TRBD1. The CDR3 covers 15 residues. Trimming took 3 bases from V and 2 from J; bases not matched to a gene: 4. The CDR3 region has the DNA TGTGCCAGCAGTTTTATGGGACAGACCTACAATGAGCAGTTCTTC. Translated, it gives CASSFMGQTYNEQFF.

The chain carries TRBV3-1 and TRBJ1-2; unclear D gene. From germline, CDR1 is LGHDT and CDR2 YNNKEL (reference sequence). Trimming stripped 0 bases from V and 4 bases from J, with 6 bases between. The CDR3 loop spans 13 amino acids. Here the CDR3 reads CASSQENSYGYTF. The CDR3, as DNA: TGTGCCAGCAGCCAAGAAAACAGCTATGGCTACACCTTC.

This chain uses TRBV4-2 with TRBJ2-4, with 7 bases that match TRBD1. V shed 1 base, J shed 7 bases, and the junction held 7 bases outside the gene matches. There are 15 residues in the CDR3. Germline-derived CDR1 and CDR2 are LGHNA and YNFKEQ. This chain's CDR3 is CASSQALTGLNIQYF. The CDR3 DNA sequence: TGTGCCAGCAGCCAAGCGTTGACAGGGCTGAACATTCAGTACTTC.

V usage is TRBV12-3 or TRBV12-4 and J usage is TRBJ1-5; a possible D gene is TRBD1 (5 bases). The CDR3 has 12 residues. The V end lost 6 bases, the J end lost 6 bases, and 9 bases lay between the germline ends. The CDR3 DNA reads TGTGCCAGCAGACTGGGGGGTCAGCCCCAGCATTTT. It codes for CASRLGGQPQHF.

The chain links TRBV10-3 to TRBJ2-7, with D uncertain. V lost 6 bases and J lost 3, with 18 bases in between. Germline CDR1 is ENHRY and CDR2 is SYGVKD. This CDR3 contains 15 residues. The CDR3 spells CAIRETVSPYYEQYF. The DNA for the CDR3 is TGTGCCATCAGGGAAACAGTGTCGCCCTACTACGAGCAGTACTTC.

The chain links TRBV3-1 to TRBJ2-1; D unclear. V lost 2 bases, J lost 7 bases, and 6 bases lay in between. This CDR3 has 12 amino acids. The germline CDR1 and CDR2 sequences are LGHDT and YNNKEL (reference sequence). DNA for the CDR3: TGTGCCAGCAGCCAATATCCGAATGAGCAGTTCTTC. As protein: CASSQYPNEQFF.

This clonotype has just a few counts. This CDR3 is CASSFIGGSSYNEQFF. CDR3 sequence (DNA): TGCGCCAGCAGCTTCATAGGGGGGAGCTCCTACAATGAGCAGTTCTTC. The V gene is TRBV5-1, the J gene TRBJ2-1, with D possibly being TRBD1 or TRBD2 (6 bases each). Germline V CDR1 and CDR2: SGHRS, YFSETQ. Trimming removed 2 bases from V and 0 bases from J, with 12 bases in between. CDR3 length: 16 amino acids.

This clonotype was detected only once. The chain employs TRBV11-2 and TRBJ2-2; 8 bases agree with TRBD2. After removal of 5 bases from V and 1 base from J, the junction contained 3 bases not matched to a gene. The CDR3 sequence is 15 residues long. The germline V gene encodes CDR1 SGHAT and CDR2 FQNNGV. CDR3 sequence: CASSGSGENTGELFF. DNA for the CDR3: TGTGCCAGCAGCGGTAGCGGGGAGAACACCGGGGAGCTGTTTTTT.

The table lists this clonotype with a few counts. The J gene is TRBJ2-7, the V gene TRBV28, with D possibly being TRBD1 (6 bases). Per the germline V gene, CDR1 is MDHEN and CDR2 is SYDVKM. The V and J ends lost 8 bases and 6 bases respectively, with 17 bases between them. The CDR3 runs to 13 residues. CDR3 nucleotides: TGTGCCAGCGCCTACAGGGTCCCCCTCGAGCAGTACTTC. Translating gives CASAYRVPLEQYF.

The rearrangement joins TRBV20-1 to TRBJ2-3; D possibly corresponds to TRBD2 (5 bases). V lost 6 bases to trimming and J lost 8 bases, with 18 bases between them. In germline, CDR1 is DFQATT, CDR2 SNEGSKA (reference sequence). The CDR3 is 13 amino acids. The CDR3 region is CSASRAASGTQYF. In DNA form, the CDR3 reads TGCAGTGCATCGCGCGCTGCAAGCGGTACGCAGTATTTT.

This clonotype has a handful of counts. The J gene is TRBJ1-2, the V gene TRBV15, with 9 bases fitting TRBD1. This CDR3 has 14 residues. Germline V gene lookup returns CDR1 LNHNV and CDR2 YYDKDF (reference sequence). Unmatched junction bases numbered 1, after V lost 3 bases and J lost 2 bases. The CDR3 spells CATSRGTGNYGYTF. Written as DNA, the CDR3 is TGTGCCACCAGCAGGGGGACAGGGAACTATGGCTACACCTTC.

The genes are TRBV25-1 and TRBJ2-1, with 9 bases identical to TRBD1. Trimming at V came to 7 bases and at J to 2 bases, leaving 3 bases not matched to a gene. Per the germline V gene, CDR1 is MGHDK and CDR2 is SYGVNS. The CDR3 has 14 residues. CDR3 sequence: CASTGQGTYNEQFF. The CDR3 bases are TGTGCCAGCACTGGACAGGGGACCTACAATGAGCAGTTCTTC.

V is TRBV18 and J is TRBJ1-5; 7 nucleotides match TRBD1. Germline V gene lookup returns CDR1 KGHSH and CDR2 LQKENI. The CDR3 loop spans 14 amino acids. The trim removed 0 bases at V and 11 bases at J, leaving 7 bases unmatched. CDR3 region: CASSPPTGHGTQHF. CDR3 nucleotides: TGTGCCAGCTCACCACCGACAGGGCACGGGACCCAGCATTTT.

This clonotype was seen more than once but under ten times. V is TRBV11-1 and J is TRBJ2-3; 10 bases are shared with TRBD2. This CDR3 has 16 residues. From germline, CDR1 is SGHAT and CDR2 FQDESV (reference sequence). Germline trimming cut 2 bases from V and 5 bases from J; bases unmatched to any gene: 7. The CDR3 is CASSLLSGGPLDTQYF. In DNA form, the CDR3 reads TGTGCCAGCAGCTTACTTAGCGGGGGGCCGTTAGATACGCAGTATTTT.

This clonotype was recorded a few times. V and J are TRBV20-1 and TRBJ1-1; 7 bases line up with TRBD1. The CDR3 spans 14 residues. The germline V gene encodes CDR1 DFQATT and CDR2 SNEGSKA (reference sequence). V was clipped by 6 bases and J by 4 bases; unmatched bases: 11. CDR3 region: CSAAHLNRGTEAFF. CDR3 bases: TGCAGTGCAGCCCACCTTAACAGGGGCACTGAAGCTTTCTTT.

The chain combines TRBV5-1 with TRBJ2-1; D is possibly TRBD2 (6 bases). Between the trimmed V and J ends, which lost 0 bases and 10 bases, there was a span of 11 bases. CDR1 is SGHRS and CDR2 is YFSETQ in the germline V gene. The length of the CDR3 is 13 residues. CDR3 in amino acids: CASSLGLEGEQFF. The CDR3 coding sequence is TGCGCCAGCAGCTTGGGACTAGAGGGGGAGCAGTTCTTC.

V and J are TRBV11-3 and TRBJ2-3; D perhaps matches TRBD1 (8 bases). The length of the CDR3 is 17 residues. The V and J ends lost 1 base and 2 bases respectively, with 16 bases between them. Germline CDR1 and CDR2: SGHNT and YENEEA. The CDR3 sequence: CASSLGGGTGATDTQYF. CDR3 coding DNA: TGTGCCAGCAGCTTAGGGGGAGGGACAGGAGCCACAGATACGCAGTATTTT.

The table lists this clonotype with a few counts. The rearrangement uses TRBV5-1 and TRBJ2-4; possible D gene TRBD1, 6 bases. The CDR3 spans 15 residues. Germline CDR1 SGHRS, CDR2 YFSETQ. V dropped 0 bases and J dropped 3 bases, with 10 bases sitting between them. The CDR3 sequence is CASSLEQGSKNIQYF. For the CDR3, the DNA is TGCGCCAGCAGCTTGGAACAGGGAAGCAAAAACATTCAGTACTTC. Using reference TRBV5-1 and TRBJ2-4 for the parts outside the CDR3, the full variable domain is KAGVTQTPRYLIKTRGQQVTLSCSPISGHRSVSWYQQTPGQGLQFLFEYFSETQRNKGNFPGRFSGRQFSNSRSEMNVSTLELGDSALYLCASSLEQGSKNIQYFGAGTRLSVL.

This rearrangement joins TRBV2 to TRBJ1-5; D ambiguous. The CDR3 sequence is 14 residues long. Germline lookup yields CDR1 SNHLY and CDR2 FYNNEI. V lost 6 bases, J lost 1 base, and 10 bases lay in between. CDR3 residues: CASRWTVSNQPQHF. The CDR3 DNA reads TGTGCCAGCAGATGGACTGTGAGCAATCAGCCCCAGCATTTT. The variable domain in full, with the rest retrieved from reference TRBV2 and TRBJ1-5, is EPEVTQTPSHQVTQMGQEVILRCVPISNHLYFYWYRQILGQKVEFLVSFYNNEISEKSEIFDDQFSVERPDGSNFTLKIRSTKLEDSAMYFCASRWTVSNQPQHFGDGTRLSIL.